This entry features one T cell receptor (beta chain) sequence. Its antigen is as yet unknown. This CDR3 region has 15 residues. Germline CDR1 KGHSH, CDR2 LQKENI. V gave up 5 bases and J gave up 3 bases; unmatched junction bases: 6. Healthy HIV-negative adults without recent acute infections or vaccinations served as donors. CD4+ cells underwent separation, giving CD45RA+ naive and CD45RA-negative memory subsets. These data originate in a study of shared clonotypes between healthy human individuals. Assay: immunoSEQ multiplex PCR; the TCRdb copy retains only in-frame clones and omits some. The table shows approximately 620,000 clones, with 97% occurring only once. General study findings and limits: Generation probability values for non-shared clonotypes were lower than those for clonotypes shared by all four donors.

The sequencing input was naive CD4+ T cells sorted from blood. Subset noted: CD45RA+ positively selected. The sequence was obtained from a woman aged 25 to 39 in good health. The chain employs TRBV18 and TRBJ1-4; 7 nucleotides agree with TRBD1. In DNA form, the CDR3 reads TGTGCCAGCTCATCACAGGGGACAGCTAATGAAAAACTGTTTTTT. This translates into CASSSQGTANEKLFF.